A selection of T cell receptor beta chains follows, all from one sample in a study of blood T cells in healthy people across ages. TCRdb re-analysed the 5' RACE reads in MiXCR, keeping a single row per CDR3 protein. The sample consists of 850,000 to 1,000,000 distinct CDR3 sequences, roughly 51% of them appearing once. The sequenced material came from blood. The origin of the receptors is a woman in her sixties or seventies in good health. The CDR3 runs from the conserved cysteine through the conserved F or W. Fields, in order: D gene, V gene, J gene, clone size, CDR3 protein, CDR3 DNA. D genes are given only for firm matches. A clone size is listed for some rows: how often the clone was seen (once, few, many), or a class if it is expanded.

D: TRBD2; V: TRBV4-3; J: TRBJ2-1; size: -; CDR3: CASSQDPVREGPLNEQFF; DNA: TGCGCCAGCAGCCAAGATCCCGTACGGGAGGGCCCTCTCAATGAGCAGTTCTTC
D: TRBD1; V: TRBV7-3; J: TRBJ2-3; size: -; CDR3: CASSPDRRTDTQYF; DNA: TGTGCCAGCAGCCCGGACAGGCGCACAGATACGCAGTATTTT
D: TRBD2; V: TRBV28; J: TRBJ2-3; size: -; CDR3: CASSPGSGSSTDTQYF; DNA: TGTGCCAGCAGTCCCGGCAGCGGGAGCAGCACAGATACGCAGTATTTT
D: -; V: TRBV29-1; J: TRBJ2-1; size: -; CDR3: CSAQGHPYEQCF; DNA: TGCAGCGCCCAGGGACACCCCTACGAGCAGTGCTTC
D: -; V: TRBV4-3; J: TRBJ2-3; size: -; CDR3: CASSQNLGADTQYF; DNA: TGCGCCAGCAGCCAAAATCTGGGGGCAGATACGCAGTATTTT
D: -; V: TRBV2; J: TRBJ2-5; size: -; CDR3: CASSVGQGVETQYF; DNA: TGTGCCAGCAGTGTGGGGCAGGGAGTGGAGACCCAGTACTTC
D: -; V: TRBV29-1; J: TRBJ2-1; size: few; CDR3: CSVGGTLYNEQFF; DNA: TGCAGCGTTGGAGGGACTCTGTACAATGAGCAGTTCTTC
D: TRBD2; V: TRBV20-1; J: TRBJ2-7; size: few; CDR3: CSARERAWDYYEQYF; DNA: TGCAGTGCTAGAGAGCGGGCATGGGACTACTACGAGCAGTACTTC
D: -; V: TRBV7-3; J: TRBJ1-5; size: -; CDR3: CASSLGGPYQPQHF; DNA: TGTGCCAGCAGCTTGGGCGGGCCGTATCAGCCCCAGCATTTT
D: TRBD1; V: TRBV7-6; J: TRBJ1-4; size: -; CDR3: CASSLGADRGEKLFF; DNA: TGTGCCAGCAGCTTAGGAGCGGACAGGGGGGAAAAACTGTTTTTT
D: -; V: TRBV12-3/TRBV12-4; J: TRBJ1-6; size: -; CDR3: CASSPAGNRSPLHF; DNA: TGTGCCAGCAGCCCAGCAGGGAATAGGTCACCCCTCCACTTT
D: -; V: TRBV27; J: TRBJ2-5; size: -; CDR3: CASSSQLMYQETQYF; DNA: TGTGCCAGCAGTAGCCAATTGATGTACCAAGAGACCCAGTACTTC
D: -; V: TRBV12-3/TRBV12-4; J: TRBJ2-5; size: -; CDR3: CASSPGSGWGNQETQYF; DNA: TGTGCCAGCAGTCCGGGTTCAGGCTGGGGTAACCAAGAGACCCAGTACTTC
D: -; V: TRBV30; J: TRBJ2-7; size: -; CDR3: CAWSQSSLNRYEQYF; DNA: TGTGCCTGGAGTCAGTCGAGCCTTAACCGCTACGAGCAGTACTTC
D: TRBD1; V: TRBV6-1; J: TRBJ2-5; size: few; CDR3: CASLRRRGQETQYF; DNA: TGTGCCAGCCTACGTCGCAGGGGGCAAGAGACCCAGTACTTC
D: TRBD1; V: TRBV7-2; J: TRBJ2-2; size: -; CDR3: CASSRGQGGVGELFF; DNA: TGTGCCAGCAGCCGGGGACAGGGTGGAGTTGGGGAGCTGTTTTTT
D: TRBD1; V: TRBV20-1; J: TRBJ1-2; size: -; CDR3: CSARTGERGYTF; DNA: TGCAGCGCCAGAACAGGGGAGCGGGGCTACACCTTC
D: -; V: TRBV25-1; J: TRBJ2-7; size: -; CDR3: CASTEGSGEQYF; DNA: TGTGCCAGCACCGAAGGTTCGGGTGAGCAGTACTTC
D: -; V: TRBV5-6; J: TRBJ1-2; size: -; CDR3: CASSLGVAGKNYGYTF; DNA: TGTGCCAGCAGCTTGGGTGTGGCAGGCAAGAACTATGGCTACACCTTC
D: -; V: TRBV3-1; J: TRBJ1-2; size: -; CDR3: CASSQEWGNYGYTF; DNA: TGTGCCAGCAGCCAAGAATGGGGGAATTATGGCTACACCTTC
D: -; V: TRBV4-1; J: TRBJ2-7; size: few; CDR3: CASSQAEQYF; DNA: TGCGCCAGCAGCCAAGCTGAGCAGTACTTC
D: TRBD2; V: TRBV7-2; J: TRBJ2-1; size: once; CDR3: CASRQRESLNEQFF; DNA: TGTGCCAGCAGACAGCGGGAGAGCCTCAATGAGCAGTTCTTC
D: TRBD2; V: TRBV4-2; J: TRBJ2-1; size: few; CDR3: CASSPGLALNNEQFF; DNA: TGTGCCAGCAGCCCAGGACTAGCGCTGAACAATGAGCAGTTCTTC
D: TRBD1; V: TRBV6-6; J: TRBJ2-7; size: -; CDR3: CASSNRGYEQYF; DNA: TGTGCCAGCAGTAACAGGGGTTACGAGCAGTACTTC
D: -; V: TRBV20-1; J: TRBJ2-7; size: few; CDR3: CSARTPGSFIRFEQYF; DNA: TGCAGTGCTAGGACACCGGGGTCTTTTATTCGGTTCGAGCAGTACTTC
D: TRBD1; V: TRBV12-3/TRBV12-4; J: TRBJ1-6; size: -; CDR3: CASSETGGLSSYNSPLHF; DNA: TGTGCCAGCAGTGAGACAGGGGGCTTGAGCTCCTATAATTCACCCCTCCACTTT
D: TRBD2; V: TRBV3-1; J: TRBJ2-1; size: -; CDR3: CASSQGVGAGTYEQFF; DNA: TGTGCCAGCAGCCAAGGGGTGGGAGCGGGAACCTATGAGCAGTTCTTC
D: -; V: TRBV18; J: TRBJ1-4; size: -; CDR3: CASSPAGFNEKLFF; DNA: TGTGCCAGCTCACCAGCAGGGTTTAATGAAAAACTGTTTTTT
D: -; V: TRBV20-1; J: TRBJ2-1; size: -; CDR3: CSARYGVGRGEQFF; DNA: TGCAGTGCTAGATATGGAGTAGGTAGGGGTGAGCAGTTCTTC